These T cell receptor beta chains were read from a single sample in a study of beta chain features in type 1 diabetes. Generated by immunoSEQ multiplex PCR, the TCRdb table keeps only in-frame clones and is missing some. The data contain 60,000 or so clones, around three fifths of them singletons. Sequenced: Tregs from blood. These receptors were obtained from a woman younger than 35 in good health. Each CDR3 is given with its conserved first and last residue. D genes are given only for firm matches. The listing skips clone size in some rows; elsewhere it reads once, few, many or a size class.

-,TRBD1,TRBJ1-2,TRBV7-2,TGTGCCAGCAGCTTGGACAGGTCGGGAGGCTACACCTTC,CASSLDRSGGYTF
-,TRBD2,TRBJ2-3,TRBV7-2,TGTGCCAGCAGTTTTAGCGGGCCTCCGGGAGATACGCAGTATTTT,CASSFSGPPGDTQYF
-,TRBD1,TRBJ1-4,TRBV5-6,TGTGCCAGCAGCACTTCCCTACGGGACAGGGGTGAAAAACTGTTTTTT,CASSTSLRDRGEKLFF
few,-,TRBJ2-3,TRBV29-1,TGCAGCGTGGGGACTGGCACAGATACGCAGTATTTT,CSVGTGTDTQYF
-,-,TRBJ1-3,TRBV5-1,TGCGCCAGCAGCTTGGATATCCCCGCTGGAAACACCATATATTTT,CASSLDIPAGNTIYF
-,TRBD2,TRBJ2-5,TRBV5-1,TGCGCCAGCAGCTTGGAAGGTAGCGGGATTTACCCCATTACAGAGACCCAGTACTTC,CASSLEGSGIYPITETQYF
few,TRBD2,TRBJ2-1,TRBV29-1,TGCAGCGTTGTGCGGGGGGGCCTCTACAATGAGCAGTTCTTC,CSVVRGGLYNEQFF
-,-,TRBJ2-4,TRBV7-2,TGTGCCAGCAGGGGTGGGGCGGACATTCAGTACTTC,CASRGGADIQYF
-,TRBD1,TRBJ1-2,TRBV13,TGTGCCAGCAGCGTCCGGACAGGGGGAGGCTACACCTTC,CASSVRTGGGYTF
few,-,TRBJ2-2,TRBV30,TGTGCCTGGAGTCCCACGGGAAGATTGCCAGGGGAGCTGTTTTTT,CAWSPTGRLPGELFF
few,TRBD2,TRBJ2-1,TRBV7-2,TGTGCCAGCGGACTAGCGGGTTTCTACAATGAGCAGTTCTTC,CASGLAGFYNEQFF